This T cell receptor beta chain originates from a study of radiation and T cells in renal cell carcinoma. Regarding time point: baseline pretreatment blood. Described treatment: 15 Gy SBRT to primary tumor, nephrectomy 4 weeks later. Radiation-treated patients gave blood at baseline, week 2 and week 4. This CDR3 contains 19 residues. Germline V gene lookup returns CDR1 SGHRS and CDR2 YFSETQ. The V and J ends lost 2 bases and 2 bases, in that order; junction bases with no gene match: 18. Data came from immunoSEQ multiplex PCR; TCRdb stores just in-frame clones and leaves some out. The repertoire holds about 95,000 clones, with around 88% as singletons.

The rearrangement links TRBV5-1 to TRBJ1-1, with 7 bases lining up with TRBD1. This clonotype was obtained from a man in his fifties with renal cell carcinoma. Source: blood, taken from a patient whose treatment included radiotherapy and nephrectomy. The CDR3 DNA follows: TGCGCCAGCAGCTTAACCACAACCCGGGACAGCAAATACAACACTGAAGCTTTCTTT. It is translated as CASSLTTTRDSKYNTEAFF.